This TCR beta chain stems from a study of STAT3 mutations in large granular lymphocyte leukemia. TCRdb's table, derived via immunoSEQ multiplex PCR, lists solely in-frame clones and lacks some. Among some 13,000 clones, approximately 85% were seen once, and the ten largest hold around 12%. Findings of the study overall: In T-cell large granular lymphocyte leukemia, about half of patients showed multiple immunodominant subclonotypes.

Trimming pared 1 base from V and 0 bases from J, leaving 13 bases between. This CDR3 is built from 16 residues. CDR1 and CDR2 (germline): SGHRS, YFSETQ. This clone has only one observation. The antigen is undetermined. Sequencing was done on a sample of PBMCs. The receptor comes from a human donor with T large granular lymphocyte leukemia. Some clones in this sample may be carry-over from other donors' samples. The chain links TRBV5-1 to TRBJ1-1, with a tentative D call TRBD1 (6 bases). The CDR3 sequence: CASSLSGAGLNTEAFF. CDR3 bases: TGCGCCAGCAGCTTGTCAGGGGCCGGATTGAACACTGAAGCTTTCTTT.